A selection of T cell receptor beta chains follows, all from one sample in a study of monozygotic twins with cystic fibrosis. TCRdb's table, derived via immunoSEQ multiplex PCR, lists solely in-frame clones and lacks some. The top ten clones hold over 0.15% of a sample with around 30,000 clones, approximately 97% of them seen once. Sequencing used blood. The receptors shown here come from a girl aged 2-15 years with cystic fibrosis. The CDR3 runs from the conserved cysteine through the conserved F or W. Each record gives: clone size, D gene, CDR3 length, J gene, V gene, CDR3 DNA, CDR3 protein. D genes are given only for firm matches. Clone sizes are given selectively: once, few, many, or a class where the clone is expanded.

- - 15 TRBJ1-5 TRBV7-9 TGTGCCAGCAGCTTAGCGATGGGTAGCAATCAGCCCCAGCATTTT CASSLAMGSNQPQHF
- - 19 TRBJ1-1 TRBV29-1 TGCAGCGTTGAAGATCTCAGAGGGTCTGCGGAGGGCTACAACACTGAAGCTTTCTTT CSVEDLRGSAEGYNTEAFF
- TRBD2 14 TRBJ2-7 TRBV6-5 TGTGCCAGCAGTTACCAGACGGGAGGGTACGAGCAGTACTTC CASSYQTGGYEQYF
- TRBD1 17 TRBJ2-2 TRBV7-6 TGTGCCAGCAGCTTACCGACAGGGAGACCGAACACCGGGGAGCTGTTTTTT CASSLPTGRPNTGELFF
- - 18 TRBJ1-5 TRBV1 TGCACCAGCAGCCGGTACGGTGGGCCGGGACTTGTTAATCAGCCCCAGCATTTT CTSSRYGGPGLVNQPQHF
- - 15 TRBJ1-6 TRBV5-1 TGCGCCAGCAGCCCCCTGGGAGGGGTTGATTCACCCCTCCACTTT CASSPLGGVDSPLHF
- TRBD1 16 TRBJ2-2 TRBV14 TGTGCCAGCAGCCAATGGGGACAGGGAAACACCGGGGAGCTGTTTTTT CASSQWGQGNTGELFF
- - 15 TRBJ1-5 TRBV2 TGTGCCAGCAGTGAAAGCAGGGGTGGCAATCAGCCCCAGCATTTT CASSESRGGNQPQHF
- - 15 TRBJ2-3 TRBV5-1 TGCGCCAGCAGCTTCAACCCGGGAGAAGCAGATACGCAGTATTTT CASSFNPGEADTQYF
once - 14 TRBJ1-2 TRBV5-1 TGCGCCAGCAGCTCTGGGGGGGAAAACTATGGCTACACCTTC CASSSGGENYGYTF
- - 17 TRBJ2-3 TRBV5-8 TGTGCCAGCAGCTTGTTGGCAGGGGTTCCCTCCACAGATACGCAGTATTTT CASSLLAGVPSTDTQYF
once - 12 TRBJ1-1 TRBV28 TGTGCCAGCAGTCCCCCTTCGCGGGAAGCTTTCTTT CASSPPSREAFF
- - 14 TRBJ2-3 TRBV7-9 TGTGCCAGCAGCTTAGCGGGAGCGGCAGATACGCAGTATTTT CASSLAGAADTQYF
- TRBD1 18 TRBJ1-2 TRBV30 TGTGCCTGGAACCTACGGGGGATTGGACAGGGGCTAAAGGATGGCTACACCTTC CAWNLRGIGQGLKDGYTF
- - 16 TRBJ1-1 TRBV18 TGTGCCAGCTCCCCTGTCCAGCCTCAAATGAACACTGAAGCTTTCTTT CASSPVQPQMNTEAFF
- TRBD1 18 TRBJ2-6 TRBV5-5 TGTGCCAGCAGCTTATACAGGGGACCCCTCTCTGGGGCCAACGTCCTGACTTTC CASSLYRGPLSGANVLTF
- - 12 TRBJ2-7 TRBV18 TGTGCCAGCTCCGCAAGTAACTACGAGCAGTACTTC CASSASNYEQYF
- - 14 TRBJ2-2 TRBV6-1 TGTGCCAGCATTCCACATGCTCGGGTCGGGGAGCTGTTTTTT CASIPHARVGELFF
once TRBD1 15 TRBJ1-4 TRBV5-1 TGCGCCAGCAGCCCGAAAACAGGGGGTAGAGAAAAACTGTTTTTT CASSPKTGGREKLFF
few - 13 TRBJ2-5 TRBV6-1 TGTGCCAGCAGTGGGCTCCTGAGGGAGACCCAGTACTTC CASSGLLRETQYF
- - 14 TRBJ1-1 TRBV6-6 TGTGCCAGCAGACCGGTGGCCGTGAACACTGAAGCTTTCTTT CASRPVAVNTEAFF
- - 15 TRBJ1-4 TRBV30 TGTGCCTGGAGTGTTGGGCAATTCAAGCGGGAAAAACTGTTTTTT CAWSVGQFKREKLFF
- TRBD2 14 TRBJ2-1 TRBV19 TGTGCCAGTAACGCGGGAGGGCCTCGAAATGAGCAGTTCTTC CASNAGGPRNEQFF
- TRBD2 16 TRBJ2-2 TRBV5-1 TGCGCCACAGGCGCGCGGGAGGGCGTTTGGACCGGGGAGCTGTTTTTT CATGAREGVWTGELFF
- - 12 TRBJ1-2 TRBV2 TGTGCCAGCACGCAAGAGAACTATGGCTACACCTTC CASTQENYGYTF
- - 17 TRBJ1-2 TRBV28 TGTGCCAGCAGTCTACATACCGACGGGCCGCGGGGTCATGGCTACACCTTC CASSLHTDGPRGHGYTF
- - 14 TRBJ1-1 TRBV5-6 TGTGCCAGCAGCTTGGTAGGGGCGGCCCTTGAAGCTTTCTTT CASSLVGAALEAFF
- - 12 TRBJ1-1 TRBV10-1 TGCGCCAGCAGTGAGGGGGACACTGAAGCTTTCTTT CASSEGDTEAFF
- - 16 TRBJ1-1 TRBV5-4 TGTGCCAGCAGCCCAGGACCGGGACGGGTGAACACTGAAGCTTTCTTT CASSPGPGRVNTEAFF
- TRBD1 15 TRBJ2-7 TRBV5-1 TGCGCCAGCAGTGAGGGACAGGCGAGCTCCTACGAGCAGTACTTC CASSEGQASSYEQYF
- - 14 TRBJ1-5 TRBV15 TGTGCCACCAGCAGAGAGGCGGGCAATCAGCCCCAGCATTTT CATSREAGNQPQHF
few - 15 TRBJ1-5 TRBV6-1 TGTGCCAGCAGGGGTCATTGGGGGAGCAATCAGCCCCAGCATTTT CASRGHWGSNQPQHF